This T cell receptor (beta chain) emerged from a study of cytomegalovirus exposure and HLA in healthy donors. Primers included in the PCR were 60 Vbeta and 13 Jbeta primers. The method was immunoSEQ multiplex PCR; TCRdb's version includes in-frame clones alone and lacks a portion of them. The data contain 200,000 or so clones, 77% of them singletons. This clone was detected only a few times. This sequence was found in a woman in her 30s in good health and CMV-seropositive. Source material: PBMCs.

CDR3 sequence (DNA): TGTGCCAGCAGCAAAGAAGGTAGCGTTCAGCCCCAGCATTTT. It encodes CASSKEGSVQPQHF. The chain uses TRBV21-1 and TRBJ1-5. TRBV21-1 is a known pseudogene. The CDR3 length is 14 residues.